Below are 28 T cell receptor beta chains sequenced from a single sample in a study of T cells in Graves' hyperthyroidism and ophthalmopathy. What was amplified from RNA transcripts were TCR beta CDR3 regions. The TCR CDR3 first-round RT-PCR relied on the HTBI primer set. TCRdb analysed the multiplex PCR reads with MiXCR anew, one entry per CDR3 protein. The repertoire holds hundreds of thousands of distinct CDR3 sequences, with 38% as singletons. The sequenced sample consisted of blood. These TCRs come from a man younger than 35 with Graves' hyperthyroidism.

The sample holds many counts of this clonotype. The CDR3 protein is CSARSLSTNYGYTF. CDR3 bases: TGCAGTGCTAGATCCCTGTCTACTAACTATGGCTACACCTTC. The rearrangement links TRBV20-1 to TRBJ1-2, with no clear D. The V gene's germline CDR1 is DFQATT and CDR2 SNEGSKA (reference sequence). Trimming left V 2 bases short and J 0 bases short, with 10 bases between. This CDR3 has 14 amino acids.

The chain links TRBV7-3 to TRBJ2-5, with D tentatively TRBD1 (6 bases). Trimming removed 3 bases from V and 2 bases from J, with 16 bases in between. CDR3 length equals 16 residues. Germline CDR1 and CDR2: SGHTA and FQGTGA. The CDR3 DNA follows: TGTGCCAGCAGCTTGGGGGCAAGCCGCGTTCAAGAGACCCAGTACTTC. Amino acids: CASSLGASRVQETQYF.

This clonotype was counted a few times. The gene calls are TRBV5-5 and TRBJ1-1; D ambiguous. V was clipped by 4 bases and J by 6 bases, with 13 bases between them. Germline V gene lookup returns CDR1 SGHKS and CDR2 YYEKEE (reference sequence). This CDR3 contains 13 residues. CDR3 nucleotides: TGTGCCAGCAGCCTTACTCCTGTTGCTGAAGCTTTCTTT. It specifies CASSLTPVAEAFF.

Comments on this clonotype: One end of the junction does not line up with germline, which may come from a read error. The chain is built from TRBV7-2 and TRBJ2-5; a possible D gene is TRBD2 (6 bases). Germline V gene sequence: CDR1 SGHTA, CDR2 FQGNSA. CDR3 length: 15 residues. The CDR3 is CAGSLVGTSRETQYF. CDR3 in DNA: TGTGCCGGCAGCTTAGTTGGCACTAGCAGGGAGACCCAGTACTTC.

The V gene is TRBV20-1, the J gene TRBJ2-7; D ambiguous. This CDR3 has 13 amino acids. V shed 0 bases and J shed 4 bases, with 10 bases lying between them. The germline CDR1 and CDR2 sequences are DFQATT and SNEGSKA (reference sequence). The CDR3 DNA reads TGCAGTGCTAGAGATCCTTCTTTTTACGAGCAGTACTTC. The encoded protein is CSARDPSFYEQYF.

The chain recombines TRBV7-9 with TRBJ2-2, with TRBD2 matching over 7 bases. CDR3 length equals 14 residues. V dropped 4 bases and J dropped 6; count of bases not matched to a gene: 5. Germline V gene lookup returns CDR1 SEHNR and CDR2 FQNEAQ (reference sequence). In DNA, the CDR3 is TGTGCCAGCAGCTACCCGGGGAGGGCCGGGGAGCTGTTTTTT. This gives the protein CASSYPGRAGELFF.

This clonotype has ten or more counts. The rearrangement uses TRBV19 and TRBJ1-5; 7 positions match TRBD1. This CDR3 spans 13 amino acids. The V gene end was trimmed by 6 bases and the J gene end by 4 bases; junction bases not matched to a gene: 3. Germline values: CDR1 LNHDA, CDR2 SQIVND (reference sequence). In DNA form, the CDR3 reads TGTGCCAGTAGGGGACAGTTAAATCAGCCCCAGCATTTT. Its translation is CASRGQLNQPQHF. The full variable domain, rest sourced from reference TRBV19 and TRBJ1-5, is DGGITQSPKYLFRKEGQNVTLSCEQNLNHDAMYWYRQDPGQGLRLIYYSQIVNDFQKGDIAEGYSVSREKKESFPLTVTSAQKNPTAFYLCASRGQLNQPQHFGDGTRLSIL.

This clonotype showed up just once. The gene calls are TRBV11-1 and TRBJ2-7; perhaps D is TRBD1 or TRBD2 (6 bases each). Trimming took off 8 bases at V and 7 bases at J, with 15 bases between the two ends. The CDR3 consists of 12 residues. Looked up from germline, CDR1 is SGHAT and CDR2 is FQDESV (reference sequence). Here the CDR3 DNA reads TGTGCCAGCGGGTTGGGGGGCCGGGAGCAGTACTTC. The encoded protein is CASGLGGREQYF.

There are many counts of this clonotype. CDR3 protein: CASSLVVGETQYF. DNA for the CDR3: TGTGCCAGCAGCTTAGTTGTGGGAGAGACCCAGTACTTC. V gene TRBV7-2 combines with J gene TRBJ2-5; no definite D call. This CDR3 is 13 amino acids long. Germline CDR1 is SGHTA and CDR2 is FQGNSA. V lost 1 base to trimming and J lost 4 bases, with 7 bases between them.

This clonotype appeared a few times. V usage is TRBV6-4 and J usage is TRBJ2-7; weak D call: TRBD1 (5 bases). Deletions cut 2 bases from V and 8 bases from J, with 10 bases between. The CDR3 loop spans 12 amino acids. Germline lookup yields CDR1 MRHNA and CDR2 SNTAGT. The chain's CDR3 is CASSDAQGKQYF. The CDR3 DNA reads TGTGCCAGCAGTGACGCCCAGGGCAAGCAGTACTTC.

This clonotype was seen only once. This sequence may be a read error, since a much larger clone differs from it by one base. The V and J genes are TRBV7-2 and TRBJ1-6, with TRBD1 identical over 8 bases. CDR1 is SGHTA and CDR2 is FQGNSA in the germline V gene. The CDR3 contains 15 residues. The CDR3 spells CASRPRGLDNSSLHF. The CDR3 DNA sequence: TGTGCCAGCAGGCCCAGGGGGCTCGATAATTCATCCCTCCACTTT. Together with reference TRBV7-2 and TRBJ1-6, the CDR3 gives the full variable domain: GAGVSQSPSNKVTEKGKDVELRCDPISGHTALYWYRQSLGQGLEFLIYFQGNSAPDKSGLPSDRFSAERTGGSVSTLTIQRTQQEDSAVYLCASRPRGLDNSSLHFGNGTRLTVT.

This clonotype was counted ten times or more. The gene calls are TRBV12-3 or TRBV12-4 and TRBJ1-5; D is unclear. The CDR3 is made up of 12 amino acids. Trimming shortened V by 5 bases and J by 5 bases, and 7 bases separated the two germline ends. CDR3 amino acids: CASSHRDQPQHF. The CDR3 nucleotides read TGTGCCAGCAGTCATCGTGATCAGCCCCAGCATTTT.

The chain combines TRBV7-9 with TRBJ1-1; maybe TRBD1 (6 bases). V lost 8 bases to trimming and J lost 7 bases, with 20 bases between them. This CDR3 is built from 14 residues. Germline assignment: CDR1 SEHNR and CDR2 FQNEAQ (reference sequence). DNA for the CDR3: TGTGCCAGCCTACCCGGGGGCCGAAAGGGTGAAGCTTTCTTT. This codes for CASLPGGRKGEAFF.

This clonotype was seen just once. It may be a read error: a sequence one base away is much more abundant. No conserved phenylalanine or tryptophan is present at the end of the CDR3, so a read error is the likely explanation. J is TRBJ1-1 and V is TRBV10-3, with a possible D match to TRBD1 (6 bases). V was clipped by 4 bases and J by 0 bases, with 12 bases between them. CDR3 size: 15 residues. Germline-derived CDR1 and CDR2 are ENHRY and SYGVKD. The CDR3 DNA reads as TGTGCCATCAGTGGGATGGACAGCCTGAACACTGAAGCTTTCCTT. Translating it yields CAISGMDSLNTEAFL.

This clonotype was observed a handful of times. This could be a read error, since a much larger clone is one nucleotide away. The rearrangement joins TRBV20-1 to TRBJ2-7, with D hard to call. Germline CDR1 and CDR2: DFQATT and SNEGSKA (reference sequence). CDR3 size: 13 residues. CDR3 sequence: CSASASAFGEQCF. The DNA for the CDR3 is TGCAGTGCTAGTGCGTCCGCGTTTGGCGAGCAGTGCTTC.

This clonotype was detected ten times or more. The rearrangement uses TRBV14 and TRBJ1-1; D is unresolved. Germline CDR1 is SGHDN and CDR2 is FVKESK. There are 13 residues in the CDR3. The ends were cut back, 4 bases at V and 5 bases at J, with 11 bases in the middle. CDR3 loop: CASSLRLGTEAFF. Here the CDR3 DNA reads TGTGCCAGCAGCCTCAGACTCGGGACTGAAGCTTTCTTT.

CDR3 sequence (DNA): TGTGCCAGCAGCCGAGGGGCCTCCACTGAAGCTTTCTTT. This sequence encodes CASSRGASTEAFF. The chain is built from TRBV19 and TRBJ1-1; tentatively, D is TRBD1 (5 bases). The CDR3 has 13 amino acids. Between the trimmed V and J ends, which lost 9 bases and 4 bases, there was a span of 15 bases. Germline CDR1 is LNHDA and CDR2 is SQIVND (reference sequence).

The rearrangement joins TRBV2 to TRBJ2-2, with TRBD2 matching over 10 bases. J lost 0 bases, V lost 7 bases, and 2 bases had no gene match. CDR1 is SNHLY and CDR2 is FYNNEI in the germline V gene. The CDR3 has 15 residues. The CDR3 reads CASNGLAANTGELFF. CDR3 bases: TGTGCCAGCAATGGACTAGCGGCGAACACCGGGGAGCTGTTTTTT.

This clonotype was observed once. Here the CDR3 DNA reads TGTGCCAGCAGCTTACGCGGGAGCGCGAACACCGGGGAGCTGTTTTTT. Translating gives CASSLRGSANTGELFF. The rearrangement uses TRBV7-3 and TRBJ2-2; 7 bases align to TRBD2. V lost 2 bases, J lost 0 bases, and 3 bases stayed unmatched. Per germline, CDR1 SGHTA and CDR2 FQGTGA. The CDR3 covers 16 residues. The full variable domain, with the rest looked up from reference TRBV7-3 and TRBJ2-2, is GAGVSQTPSNKVTEKGKYVELRCDPISGHTALYWYRQSLGQGPEFLIYFQGTGAADDSGLPNDRFFAVRPEGSVSTLKIQRTERGDSAVYLCASSLRGSANTGELFFGEGSRLTVL.

This clonotype occurred many times. The CDR3: CASSQSGQETQYF. The CDR3 DNA is TGCGCCAGCAGCCAGAGCGGACAAGAGACCCAGTACTTC. This chain uses TRBV4-3 with TRBJ2-5; D is possibly TRBD2 (5 bases). Trimming took 3 bases from V and 2 from J, leaving 7 bases between them. The CDR3 loop spans 13 amino acids. Germline V CDR1 and CDR2: LGHNA, YSLEER.

Comment on this clonotype: The junction and the germline gene differ at one end; a read error may be behind it. The chain recombines TRBV25-1 with TRBJ2-7; D gene uncertain. Germline CDR1 is MGHDK and CDR2 is SYGVNS. This CDR3 contains 13 residues. The CDR3 here is CTSSYAPRGEQYF. As DNA, the CDR3 is TGTACCAGCAGTTACGCACCTCGAGGCGAGCAGTACTTC.

V usage is TRBV20-1 and J usage is TRBJ1-4; D possibly corresponds to TRBD1 (5 bases). V lost 3 bases to trimming and J lost 5 bases, with 16 bases between them. This CDR3 spans 15 amino acids. From germline, CDR1 is DFQATT and CDR2 SNEGSKA (reference sequence). CDR3 DNA sequence: TGCAGTGCTAGTGCGGTGCAGGGCGCGAATGAAAAACTGTTTTTT. Protein sequence: CSASAVQGANEKLFF.

The rearrangement links TRBV29-1 to TRBJ2-7, with D possibly matching TRBD2 (5 bases). Germline V lookup: CDR1 SQVTM, CDR2 ANQGSEA. Trimming removed 7 bases at V and 12 bases at J, with 10 bases between. The CDR3 runs 8 residues. The CDR3 sequence is CSAGEGYF. CDR3 in DNA: TGCAGCGCTGGAGAGGGGTACTTC.

This chain joins TRBV4-3 and TRBJ1-5; D ambiguous. The CDR3 runs 15 residues. The V end was cut by 0 bases, the J end by 7 bases, with 13 bases between. From germline, CDR1 is LGHNA and CDR2 YSLEER. CDR3 protein: CASSQDGGLGQPQHF. As DNA, the CDR3 is TGCGCCAGCAGCCAAGATGGAGGACTAGGACAGCCCCAGCATTTT.

This clonotype was counted many times. This chain connects TRBV7-2 to TRBJ2-7, with D perhaps TRBD1 or TRBD2 (6 bases each). Looked up from germline, CDR1 is SGHTA and CDR2 is FQGNSA. This CDR3 is 15 amino acids long. V lost 5 bases and J 3 bases, leaving 17 bases between the germline ends. DNA for the CDR3: TGTGCCAGCAGCCCAGAGGGGGGAAGTAGCTACGAGCAGTACTTC. Protein sequence: CASSPEGGSSYEQYF. The complete variable domain, with remaining parts taken from reference TRBV7-2 and TRBJ2-7, reads GAGVSQSPSNKVTEKGKDVELRCDPISGHTALYWYRQSLGQGLEFLIYFQGNSAPDKSGLPSDRFSAERTGGSVSTLTIQRTQQEDSAVYLCASSPEGGSSYEQYFGPGTRLTVT.

This chain uses TRBV20-1 with TRBJ1-2; D gene ambiguous. Trimming stripped 4 bases from V and 6 bases from J, with 12 bases between. The CDR3 extends over 12 amino acids. Germline loops: CDR1 DFQATT, CDR2 SNEGSKA (reference sequence). Here the CDR3 reads CSATGPVHGYTF. In nucleotides, the CDR3 is TGCAGTGCTACCGGACCCGTTCATGGCTACACCTTC.

This clonotype was seen many times. This chain connects TRBV29-1 to TRBJ1-1; no clear D gene. Germline values: CDR1 SQVTM, CDR2 ANQGSEA. This CDR3 is 12 amino acids long. V lost 0 bases and J 7 bases, leaving 9 bases between the germline ends. The CDR3 DNA reads TGCAGCGTTGAAGAAGGAGTCGGTGAAGCTTTCTTT. Encoded protein: CSVEEGVGEAFF. Together with reference TRBV29-1 and TRBJ1-1, the CDR3 gives the full variable domain: SAVISQKPSRDICQRGTSLTIQCQVDSQVTMMFWYRQQPGQSLTLIATANQGSEATYESGFVIDKFPISRPNLTFSTLTVSNMSPEDSSIYLCSVEEGVGEAFFGQGTRLTVV.

This clonotype was seen a handful of times. J is TRBJ1-4 and V is TRBV6-5, with 7 bases lining up with TRBD1. Germline CDR1 and CDR2: MNHEY and SVGAGI. CDR3 size: 12 residues. V lost 10 bases and J lost 7; bases outside the gene matches: 6. CDR3 coding DNA: TGTGCCACCCAGGCAGGGGGTGAAAAACTGTTTTTT. Residues: CATQAGGEKLFF.